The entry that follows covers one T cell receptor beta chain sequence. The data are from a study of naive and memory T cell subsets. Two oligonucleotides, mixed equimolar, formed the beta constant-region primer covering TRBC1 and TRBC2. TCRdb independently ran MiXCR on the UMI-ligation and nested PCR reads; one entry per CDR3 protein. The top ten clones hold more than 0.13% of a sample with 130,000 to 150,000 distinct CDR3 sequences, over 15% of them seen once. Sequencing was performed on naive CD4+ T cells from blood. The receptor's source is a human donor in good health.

The CDR3 sequence: CASSQDTEKLFF. CDR3 coding DNA: TGTGCCAGCAGCCAAGACACTGAAAAACTGTTTTTT. The V gene is TRBV3-1, the J gene TRBJ1-4; D remains ambiguous. Per germline, CDR1 LGHDT and CDR2 YNNKEL (reference sequence). The V and J ends lost 0 bases and 7 bases respectively, with 3 bases between them. The CDR3 length is 12 residues.